This TCR beta chain derives from a study of blood T cells in healthy people across ages (dated by TCRdb to the mid-2010s). Regarding the complete study: In model experiments, template switching captured roughly one uniquely barcoded TCR beta cDNA molecule for every two T cells. Age-related changes in TCR beta repertoire diversity were measured in the study by deep sequencing normalized with unique cDNA molecular identifiers. The donors were split into four age groups: young (average roughly 15 years), middle-aged (over 35), aged (about 56) and long-lived (over 80). To avoid experimental bias, donors of different ages were randomly spread across the sequencing lanes. The study analyzed two additional independent replicas of 1 million unique cDNA reads from the same blood draw for two donors, one aged 18 to 29 and one aged 80 or older.

Libraries were prepared through 5' RACE. The sequencing machine was an Illumina HiSeq 2500. A second PCR of roughly 7 to 11 cycles was performed with a sample-barcoded 5' primer and a J-beta primer mix. A template-switch 5' adaptor carrying 12 random nucleotides introduced a unique molecular identifier onto each TCR beta cDNA molecule. Each sample yielded at least 2.5 million CDR3-containing paired-end reads. The Mint cDNA synthesis kit, primed by a TRBC-specific oligonucleotide, was used to synthesize first-strand cDNA from all RNA. After uracil-DNA glycosylase treatment, a first 18-cycle PCR used universal primers M1SS and BC2_uni_R on all cDNA. Under the source paper's analysis protocol: For normalization, 1 million high-quality reads, each with a distinct molecular identifier, were randomly selected from each sample. Reads sharing molecular identifiers were discarded rather than binned into consensus sequences. MiTCR, set to a Q25 quality threshold and the strictest error-elimination algorithm, was used for CDR3 identification, clonotype clustering and error correction. A nonparametric unseen species model with Euler transformation was used to estimate lower-bound total TCR beta diversity. The public reads were reprocessed in TCRdb via fastp at Q25 and MiXCR, keeping in-frame beta chains. Every CDR3 protein is listed once, alongside the most common genes and DNA of its rows. These V and J calls rely on TCRdb rather than the paper's analysis. For this sample the table gives 650,000 to 1,000,000 distinct CDR3 sequences, of which approximately 35% were detected only once. The ten largest clones represent over 10% of the sample.

Details on this clonotype: Its specific antigen is unknown. Per-base quality was not reported, and no clone a single base away is much larger than it.

V gives up 1 base and J gives up 0 bases, and the segment between their germline ends measures 9 bases. The germline V gene supplies CDR1 SGHTA and CDR2 FQGNSA. CDR3 length: 15 amino acids, cysteine to phenylalanine. Only the CDR3 DNA stays, 45 bases, in frame from base 1. What the study reported, not specific to this receptor: The percentage of naive T cells measured by flow cytometry correlated strongly with observed TCR beta diversity. Estimates of total diversity from one million sequenced T cells were regarded as lower bounds and underestimates. As age increased, observed TCR beta diversity per million T cells dropped in a roughly linear way, and a significant reduction was already evident by age approximately 40. Compared with the aged group, the long-lived group had more naive CD4+ T cells, fewer expanded clones and increased TCR diversity, suggesting age selection. Because profiling used bulk unsorted PBMCs, naive and antigen-experienced compartments could not be compared conclusively. Because the CMV infection status of the donors was unknown, age-related changes in expanded clonotypes may potentially have been confounded.

Donors were roughly 40 systemically healthy Caucasian individuals from Russia aged roughly 6 to 90 years. Each donor gave approximately 9.4 milliliters of peripheral blood, drawn into EDTA-treated Vacutainer tubes. Ficoll-Paque density-gradient centrifugation was used to isolate PBMCs, with at least 6 million obtained per sample. Trizol reagent was used to extract total RNA from PBMCs, with at least 6 micrograms per sample. For every donor, an aliquot of PBMCs went through flow cytometry to measure the percentages of naive CD45RAhigh/CD27high T cells. This sequence originates from a man in his late teens or twenties in good health. The chain is encoded by TRBV7-2 joined to TRBJ1-2; a weak D assignment points to TRBD1 (6 bases agree). The sequenced material came from blood. CDR3 region: CASSLGQEANYGYTF. The sequenced DNA: TGTGCCAGCAGCTTAGGACAGGAAGCTAACTATGGCTACACCTTC.